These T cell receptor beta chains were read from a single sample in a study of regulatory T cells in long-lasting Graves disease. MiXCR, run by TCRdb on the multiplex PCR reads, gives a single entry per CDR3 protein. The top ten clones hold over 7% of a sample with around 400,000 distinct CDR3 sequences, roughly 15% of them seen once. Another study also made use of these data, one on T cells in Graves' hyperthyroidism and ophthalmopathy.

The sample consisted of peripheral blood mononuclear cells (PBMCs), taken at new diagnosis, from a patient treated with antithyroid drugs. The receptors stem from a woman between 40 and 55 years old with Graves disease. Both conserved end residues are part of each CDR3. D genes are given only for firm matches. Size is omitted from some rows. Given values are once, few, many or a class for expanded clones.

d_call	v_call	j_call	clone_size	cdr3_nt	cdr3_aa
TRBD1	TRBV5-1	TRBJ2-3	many	TGCGCCAGCAGCTTGTTCGGGACAGGGGGAACAGATACGCAGTATTTT	CASSLFGTGGTDTQYF
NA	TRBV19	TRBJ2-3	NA	TGTGCCAGTAGTATGTTGGAGGATTTGGGAACAGATACGCAGTATTTT	CASSMLEDLGTDTQYF
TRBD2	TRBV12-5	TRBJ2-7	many	TGTGCTAGTGGTTTTGTCCTCCCGGGAGGGCCCTCCCACGAGCAGTACTTC	CASGFVLPGGPSHEQYF
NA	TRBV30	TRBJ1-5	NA	TGTGCCTGGAGCTCAGGGACGGCTACCAATCAGCCCCAGCATTTT	CAWSSGTATNQPQHF
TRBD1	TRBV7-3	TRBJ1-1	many	TGTGCCAGCAGCGACCGGGACAGGAAAGCTTTCTTT	CASSDRDRKAFF
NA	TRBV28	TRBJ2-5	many	TGTGCCAGCAGTTTTAGAGGCAGGGTCAAGGAAGAGACCCAGTACTTC	CASSFRGRVKEETQYF
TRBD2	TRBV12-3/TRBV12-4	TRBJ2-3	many	TGTGCCAGCACCCGAGCGGGAGGGGCAGATACGCAGTATTTT	CASTRAGGADTQYF
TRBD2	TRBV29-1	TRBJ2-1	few	TGCAGCGTTTGGACTAGCAGCAATGAGCAGTTCTTC	CSVWTSSNEQFF
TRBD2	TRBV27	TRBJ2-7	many	TGTGCCAGCAGCTTCCATGGAGCGGGAGGCATCCAAGGATCCTACGAGCAGTACTTC	CASSFHGAGGIQGSYEQYF
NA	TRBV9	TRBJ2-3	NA	TGTGCCAGCAGCCGATGGGTCTCCAGCGAAACAGATACGCAGTATTTT	CASSRWVSSETDTQYF
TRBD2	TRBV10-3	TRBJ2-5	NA	TGTGCCATCAGTGAGGAGTGGGAGGGCAGAGAGACCCAGTACTTC	CAISEEWEGRETQYF
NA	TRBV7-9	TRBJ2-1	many	TGTGCCAGCAGCTCTACTGCTATCCCCTCCTACAATGAGCAGTTCTTC	CASSSTAIPSYNEQFF
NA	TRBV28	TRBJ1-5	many	TGTGCCAGCAGTCCCCCAAGGGGCCCCCAGCATTTT	CASSPPRGPQHF
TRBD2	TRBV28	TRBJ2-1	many	TGTGCCAGCACGGGAGGCGGGTGGGGTGAGCAGTTCTTC	CASTGGGWGEQFF
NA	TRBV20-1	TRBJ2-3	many	TGCAGTGCTAGAAATTTGGCAGAAGCAGATACGCAGTATTTT	CSARNLAEADTQYF
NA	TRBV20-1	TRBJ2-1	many	TGCAGTGCTATGAACAGCGAGGATGAGCAGTTCTTC	CSAMNSEDEQFF
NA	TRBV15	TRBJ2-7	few	TGTGCCACCAGCAGCATTAGCCGCCACGAGCAGTACTTC	CATSSISRHEQYF
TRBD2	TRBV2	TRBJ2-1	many	TGTGCCAGCAGCAAGGGACTAGCGGGAGTCAATGAGCAGTTCTTC	CASSKGLAGVNEQFF
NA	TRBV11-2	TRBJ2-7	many	TGTGCCAGCAGCTTAGTTGCGGCTTACGAGCAGTACTTC	CASSLVAAYEQYF
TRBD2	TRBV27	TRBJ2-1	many	TGTGCCAGCAGAAGATTGGGACTAGCGGGAGATGAGCAGTTCTTC	CASRRLGLAGDEQFF
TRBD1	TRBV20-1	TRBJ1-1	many	TGCAGTGCCAGGGACAGGGCCACTGAAGCTTTCTTT	CSARDRATEAFF
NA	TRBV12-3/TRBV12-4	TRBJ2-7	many	TGTGCCAGCAGTTTATGGAGTCGCGAGCAGTACTTC	CASSLWSREQYF
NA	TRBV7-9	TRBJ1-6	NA	TGTGCCAGCAGCCCGAGCCCTTATTCACCCCTCCACTTT	CASSPSPYSPLHF
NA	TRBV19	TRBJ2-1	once	TGTGCCAGTAGTATTACAGGGTCTTACAATGAGCAGTTCTTC	CASSITGSYNEQFF
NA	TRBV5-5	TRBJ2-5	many	TGTGCCAGCAGCCAATCTCAGGGAGAGACCCAGTACTTC	CASSQSQGETQYF
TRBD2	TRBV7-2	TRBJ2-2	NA	TGTGCCAGCAGCTTTTCTAGCGGGTTCACCGGGGAGCTGTTTTTT	CASSFSSGFTGELFF
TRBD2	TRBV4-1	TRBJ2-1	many	TGCGCCAGCAGCCAAGATGCTAGCGGGTTTCACAATGAGCAGTTCTTC	CASSQDASGFHNEQFF
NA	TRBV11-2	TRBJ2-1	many	TGTGCCAGCAGCTTAGGACTGTATGAGCAGTTCTTC	CASSLGLYEQFF
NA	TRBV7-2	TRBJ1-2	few	TGTGCCAGCAGGGAGGGGGGGGCAGGCAACTATGGCTACACCTTC	CASREGGAGNYGYTF
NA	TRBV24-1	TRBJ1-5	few	TGTGCCACCAGTCAGGGGACCTCTAGCAATCAGCCCCAGCATTTT	CATSQGTSSNQPQHF
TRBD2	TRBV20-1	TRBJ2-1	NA	TGCAGTGCTATGGCGAGCGGGAGGGCCTATGAGCAGTTCTTC	CSAMASGRAYEQFF
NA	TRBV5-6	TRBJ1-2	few	TGTGCCAGCAGCTTGCTCAGGGAGGGCTACACCTTC	CASSLLREGYTF
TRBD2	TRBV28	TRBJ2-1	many	TGTGCCAGCGAGGGGGTGGCTAGCGGGTACAATGAGCAGTTCTTC	CASEGVASGYNEQFF
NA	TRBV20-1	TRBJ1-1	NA	TGCAGTGCCCTCAAAGGGGGGTCAGGAGACACTGAAGCTTTCTTT	CSALKGGSGDTEAFF
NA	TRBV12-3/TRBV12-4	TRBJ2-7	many	TGTGCCAGCAGTTTACAACTAGGGAGATACGAGCAGTACTTC	CASSLQLGRYEQYF
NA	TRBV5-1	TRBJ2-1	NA	TGCGCCAGCAGCTTGCTAGTGGCCTACAATGAGCAGTTCTTC	CASSLLVAYNEQFF
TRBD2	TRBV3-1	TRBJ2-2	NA	TGTGCCAGCAGCCAAGATCGGGGACTAGCGGGAGCGGCCGGGGAGCTGTTTTTT	CASSQDRGLAGAAGELFF
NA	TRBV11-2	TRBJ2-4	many	TGTGCCAGCAGCTTAAACAGGGAGGGAAACATTCAGTACTTC	CASSLNREGNIQYF
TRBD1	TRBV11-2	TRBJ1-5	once	TGTGCCAGCAGCATGACAGGGCCGGGCAATCAGCCCCAGCATTTT	CASSMTGPGNQPQHF
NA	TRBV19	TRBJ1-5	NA	TGTGCCAGTAGTATACGAGGGGCGGTAAGTAGCAATCAGCCCCAGCATTTT	CASSIRGAVSSNQPQHF
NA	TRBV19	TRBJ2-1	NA	TGTGCCAGTAGTATAAGGATTCTAGGAGAAGACAATGAGCAGTTCTTC	CASSIRILGEDNEQFF